The present entry profiles one T cell receptor beta chain with its context. The data originate from a study of T cell responses to AZD1222 COVID-19 vaccine. The CDR3 has 14 residues. Trimming took off 6 bases at V and 3 bases at J, with 13 bases between the two ends. CDR1 SGHKS and CDR2 YYEKEE come from the germline V gene (reference sequence). Produced via immunoSEQ multiplex PCR; TCRdb's table is partial and in-frame only. Seen here are 65,000 to 95,000 clones, 80% observed once, and the top ten hold roughly 21%. Specimen: peripheral blood, collected on day 0 of AZD1222 vaccination. This receptor was identified in an adult in good health. The gene calls are TRBV5-5 and TRBJ1-5; D may be TRBD1 (6 bases). This CDR3 reads CASNLRDNNQPQHF. The CDR3 DNA follows: TGTGCCAGCAACCTCAGGGACAACAATCAGCCCCAGCATTTT.